One sample yielded the 30 T cell receptor beta chains listed below, sequenced in a study of T-cell reconstitution after alpha-beta-depleted transplantation in children. Construction of the TCRbeta library involved unique molecular identifiers. TCRdb ran MiXCR on the PCR reads and lists one entry per CDR3 protein. The data show fewer than 400,000 distinct CDR3 sequences, with about 20% seen just once and 3% to 4% held by the top ten. Sequencing used PBMCs from the stem cell graft donor, obtained from the stem cell graft. The source of these receptors is a human donor who donated a stem cell graft to a child with acute myeloid leukemia.

This chain uses TRBV19 with TRBJ2-2; tentative D call: TRBD2 (6 bases). This CDR3 is 15 amino acids long. The V gene's germline CDR1 is LNHDA and CDR2 SQIVND (reference sequence). Trimming removed 7 bases at V and 5 bases at J, with 17 bases between. In DNA, the CDR3 is TGTGCCAGTACCGGGCTCGAGCGGGCGACCGGGGAGCTGTTTTTT. Translating it yields CASTGLERATGELFF.

This clonotype was picked up a small number of times. The chain is built from TRBV5-1 and TRBJ1-5; TRBD1 agrees at 8 bases. Germline loops: CDR1 SGHRS, CDR2 YFSETQ. The CDR3 runs to 17 residues. V shed 0 bases, J shed 7 bases, and the junction held 12 bases outside the gene matches. The CDR3 DNA follows: TGCGCCAGCAGCTTGGTTCCGACAGGGGAGCTTTTACAGCCCCAGCATTTT. Its translation: CASSLVPTGELLQPQHF.

The chain joins TRBV9 to TRBJ2-7; 10 positions match TRBD2. The V gene's germline CDR1 is SGDLS and CDR2 YYNGEE. Germline trimming cut 7 bases from V and 2 bases from J; bases unmatched to any gene: 9. The CDR3 has 15 amino acids. CDR3 sequence: CASPNGTSDPYEQYF. The CDR3 DNA follows: TGTGCCAGCCCCAACGGGACTAGCGACCCCTACGAGCAGTACTTC.

This clonotype was counted at least ten times. In DNA, the CDR3 is TGTGCCAGCAGTTTTGCGGGACGGCTTTCAAATGAGCAGTTCTTC. As protein: CASSFAGRLSNEQFF. The chain has TRBV12-3 or TRBV12-4 and TRBJ2-1, with D tentatively TRBD2 (6 bases). The CDR3 is 15 residues long. Trimming took off 3 bases at V and 7 bases at J, with 16 bases between the two ends.

This clonotype has only a few counts. J is TRBJ2-3 and V is TRBV7-9, with D unresolved. The CDR3 is 15 residues long. V gave up 2 bases and J gave up 3 bases, with 12 bases separating them. In germline, CDR1 is SEHNR, CDR2 FQNEAQ (reference sequence). This CDR3 is CASSLIIGMTDTQYF. DNA of the CDR3: TGTGCCAGCAGCTTAATCATAGGAATGACAGATACGCAGTATTTT.

The chain is built from TRBV20-1 and TRBJ2-1; maybe TRBD2 (5 bases). The V end lost 2 bases, the J end lost 8 bases, and 13 bases lay between the germline ends. The CDR3 totals 13 residues. The germline gives CDR1 DFQATT, CDR2 SNEGSKA (reference sequence). CDR3 loop: CSARFLAFDEQFF. The CDR3 nucleotides read TGCAGTGCTAGATTTCTAGCTTTCGATGAGCAGTTCTTC.

As concerns this clonotype: A junction end diverges from the germline sequence, so it may reflect a read error. The chain is built from TRBV15 and TRBJ2-3; D not resolved. Germline CDR1 is LNHNV and CDR2 is YYDKDF (reference sequence). This CDR3 has 15 amino acids. CDR3 loop: CATSRDTSRRDTQYF. CDR3 DNA sequence: TGTGCCACCAGCCGAGACACATCACGAAGAGATACGCAGTATTTT. Based on the CDR3 plus reference TRBV15 and TRBJ2-3, the full variable domain is DAMVIQNPRYQVTQFGKPVTLSCSQTLNHNVMYWYQQKSSQAPKLLFHYYDKDFNNEADTPDNFQSRRPNTSFCFLDIRSPGLGDTAMYLCATSRDTSRRDTQYFGPGTRLTVL.

V gene TRBV29-1 combines with J gene TRBJ2-7; no definite D call. The germline V and J ends were trimmed by 5 bases and 0 bases, with 14 bases remaining between them. The V gene's germline CDR1 is SQVTM and CDR2 ANQGSEA. This CDR3 contains 14 residues. In DNA, the CDR3 is TGCAGCGTTCTTCTTAGGTCAAGCTCCTACGAGCAGTACTTC. It encodes CSVLLRSSSYEQYF.

This clonotype was detected ten times or more. The CDR3 nucleotides are TGTGCCACCAGTGATTTGCAGGGGACTAGCACAGATACGCAGTATTTT. Translating gives CATSDLQGTSTDTQYF. V and J are TRBV24-1 and TRBJ2-3; possibly TRBD1 or TRBD2 for D (6 bases each). The germline V gene encodes CDR1 KGHDR and CDR2 SFDVKD. This CDR3 is 16 amino acids long. The V and J ends lost 0 bases and 0 bases respectively, with 9 bases between them.

The chain combines TRBV12-3 or TRBV12-4 with TRBJ2-2; tentative D call: TRBD2 (5 bases). V lost 0 bases, J lost 7 bases, and 9 bases lay in between. CDR3 length equals 14 residues. CDR3 residues: CASSLALRVGELFF. In DNA, the CDR3 is TGTGCCAGCAGTTTAGCCTTGAGGGTCGGGGAGCTGTTTTTT.

The chain is built from TRBV28 and TRBJ1-1; unclear D gene. The CDR3 has 16 residues. The germline V gene encodes CDR1 MDHEN and CDR2 SYDVKM. Trimming took 2 bases from V and 4 from J, leaving 17 bases between them. DNA for the CDR3: TGTGCCAGCAGTTTAGGGAATTTAGGCCCCGGCACTGAAGCTTTCTTT. Protein sequence: CASSLGNLGPGTEAFF. Full variable domain (rest looked up from reference TRBV28 and TRBJ1-1): DVKVTQSSRYLVKRTGEKVFLECVQDMDHENMFWYRQDPGLGLRLIYFSYDVKMKEKGDIPEGYSVSREKKERFSLILESASTNQTSMYLCASSLGNLGPGTEAFFGQGTRLTVV.

The V and J genes are TRBV12-2 and TRBJ2-3. TRBV12-2 is a documented pseudogene. The CDR3 is 15 residues long. CDR3 sequence: CASRLAWGRTDTQYF. The DNA of the CDR3 is TGTGCAAGTCGCTTAGCGTGGGGTCGCACAGATACGCAGTATTTT.

This clonotype has a handful of counts. This chain joins TRBV7-9 and TRBJ2-1, with D unresolved. Germline lookup yields CDR1 SEHNR and CDR2 FQNEAQ (reference sequence). Trimming took off 3 bases at V and 0 bases at J, with 9 bases between the two ends. The CDR3 spans 15 residues. The chain's CDR3 is CASSLTSSSYNEQFF. CDR3 DNA sequence: TGTGCCAGCAGCTTGACGTCGAGCTCCTACAATGAGCAGTTCTTC. The variable domain in full, with the rest retrieved from reference TRBV7-9 and TRBJ2-1, is DTGVSQNPRHKITKRGQNVTFRCDPISEHNRLYWYRQTLGQGPEFLTYFQNEAQLEKSRLLSDRFSAERPKGSFSTLEIQRTEQGDSAMYLCASSLTSSSYNEQFFGPGTRLTVL.

This clonotype showed up many times. The V gene is TRBV29-1, the J gene TRBJ2-2, with 15 bases fitting TRBD2. V gave up 3 bases and J gave up 0 bases; unmatched junction bases: 8. The CDR3 extends over 19 amino acids. Germline loops: CDR1 SQVTM, CDR2 ANQGSEA. Here the CDR3 DNA reads TGCAGCGTTGAGGAGGGCGGACTAGCGGGAGGGACGAACACCGGGGAGCTGTTTTTT. Translation gives CSVEEGGLAGGTNTGELFF.

The chain has TRBV24-1 and TRBJ2-1, with 7 positions matching TRBD2. The trim removed 5 bases at V and 2 bases at J, leaving 5 bases unmatched. The CDR3 contains 15 residues. Germline CDR1 is KGHDR and CDR2 is SFDVKD. As DNA, the CDR3 is TGTGCCACCAGTGCTAAACGGGGGGCCTACAATGAGCAGTTCTTC. This gives the protein CATSAKRGAYNEQFF.

The chain combines TRBV28 with TRBJ2-3; TRBD2 agrees at 8 bases. The CDR3 loop spans 16 amino acids. The V gene's germline CDR1 is MDHEN and CDR2 SYDVKM. The J segment lost 3 bases and the V segment lost 6 bases, leaving 11 bases of the junction unmatched. Written as DNA, the CDR3 is TGTGCCAGCAGCTTAGGCGGGAGGCCGGGAACAGATACGCAGTATTTT. This encodes CASSLGGRPGTDTQYF. Full variable domain (rest looked up from reference TRBV28 and TRBJ2-3): DVKVTQSSRYLVKRTGEKVFLECVQDMDHENMFWYRQDPGLGLRLIYFSYDVKMKEKGDIPEGYSVSREKKERFSLILESASTNQTSMYLCASSLGGRPGTDTQYFGPGTRLTVL.

Only a few counts were recorded for this clonotype. The rearrangement links TRBV15 to TRBJ2-1, with a weak D call TRBD2 (6 bases). CDR3 length: 14 residues. V was trimmed by 7 bases and J by 3 bases, leaving 13 bases between them. CDR1 is LNHNV and CDR2 is YYDKDF in the germline V gene (reference sequence). The chain's CDR3 is CATKPIAVYNEQFF. The CDR3 DNA reads TGTGCCACCAAACCAATAGCGGTCTACAATGAGCAGTTCTTC.

J is TRBJ1-2 and V is TRBV7-6; D uncertain. Looked up from germline, CDR1 is SGHVS and CDR2 is FNYEAQ. Trimming removed 2 bases at V and 3 bases at J, with 13 bases between. This CDR3 is 15 amino acids long. CDR3 loop: CASSLKGGTYYGYTF. Here the CDR3 DNA reads TGTGCCAGCAGCTTAAAGGGCGGCACCTACTATGGCTACACCTTC. Together with reference TRBV7-6 and TRBJ1-2, the CDR3 gives the full variable domain: GAGVSQSPRYKVTKRGQDVALRCDPISGHVSLYWYRQALGQGPEFLTYFNYEAQQDKSGLPNDRFSAERPEGSISTLTIQRTEQRDSAMYRCASSLKGGTYYGYTFGSGTRLTVV.

The V gene is TRBV7-8, the J gene TRBJ2-3; D not certain. This CDR3 is built from 11 residues. V was cut by 5 bases and J by 9 bases, with 9 bases left in between. Germline CDR1 is SGHVS and CDR2 is FQNEAQ. The CDR3 is CASSIPGTQYF. CDR3 in DNA: TGTGCCAGCAGCATCCCCGGCACGCAGTATTTT.

V usage is TRBV29-1 and J usage is TRBJ2-7; 11 bases line up with TRBD2. The CDR3 consists of 12 residues. Germline-derived CDR1 and CDR2 are SQVTM and ANQGSEA. With V trimmed by 7 bases and J by 6 bases, 5 bases remained unmatched. The CDR3 DNA is TGCAGCGGCCTAGCGGGAGGTATCGAGCAGTACTTC. Translated: CSGLAGGIEQYF.

The chain employs TRBV20-1 and TRBJ1-6, with no clear D. CDR1 is DFQATT, CDR2 SNEGSKA, per germline (reference sequence). V lost 3 bases to trimming and J lost 4 bases, with 10 bases between them. There are 14 residues in the CDR3. CDR3 DNA sequence: TGCAGTGCTAGTCGGCCAGCTTATAATTCACCCCTCCACTTT. Its translation is CSASRPAYNSPLHF.

The V and J genes are TRBV7-3 and TRBJ2-2; no definite D call. The CDR3 extends over 13 amino acids. CDR1 and CDR2 from the germline V gene are SGHTA and FQGTGA. Between the trimmed V and J ends, which lost 8 bases and 1 base, there was a span of 8 bases. The CDR3 reads CASGDRNTGELFF. The CDR3 nucleotides read TGTGCCAGCGGGGATCGGAACACCGGGGAGCTGTTTTTT. The variable domain in full, with the rest retrieved from reference TRBV7-3 and TRBJ2-2, is GAGVSQTPSNKVTEKGKYVELRCDPISGHTALYWYRQSLGQGPEFLIYFQGTGAADDSGLPNDRFFAVRPEGSVSTLKIQRTERGDSAVYLCASGDRNTGELFFGEGSRLTVL.

J is TRBJ2-7 and V is TRBV20-1; 9 bases agree with TRBD2. V gave up 2 bases and J gave up 6 bases; unmatched junction bases: 5. The V gene's germline CDR1 is DFQATT and CDR2 SNEGSKA (reference sequence). The CDR3 totals 13 residues. CDR3 in amino acids: CSARRGREGEQYF. The CDR3 coding sequence is TGCAGTGCTAGACGCGGGAGGGAAGGCGAGCAGTACTTC.

This clonotype showed up just once. The J gene is TRBJ1-4, the V gene TRBV20-1; D remains unclear. The V end lost 4 bases, the J end lost 0 bases, and 9 bases lay between the germline ends. Germline-derived CDR1 and CDR2 are DFQATT and SNEGSKA (reference sequence). The CDR3 contains 14 residues. The CDR3 sequence: CSAKQTTTNEKLFF. CDR3 DNA sequence: TGCAGTGCTAAACAGACAACAACTAATGAAAAACTGTTTTTT.

The chain links TRBV5-1 to TRBJ2-1; TRBD2 aligns across 7 bases. This CDR3 comprises 14 residues. Germline V gene lookup returns CDR1 SGHRS and CDR2 YFSETQ. Trimming removed 0 bases from V and 8 bases from J; junction bases left unmatched: 5. CDR3 amino acids: CASSLGGGRDEQFF. CDR3 DNA: TGCGCCAGCAGCTTGGGGGGAGGGAGGGATGAGCAGTTCTTC. The full variable domain, rest sourced from reference TRBV5-1 and TRBJ2-1, is KAGVTQTPRYLIKTRGQQVTLSCSPISGHRSVSWYQQTPGQGLQFLFEYFSETQRNKGNFPGRFSGRQFSNSRSEMNVSTLELGDSALYLCASSLGGGRDEQFFGPGTRLTVL.

This clonotype was found many times. This sequence joins TRBV29-1 and TRBJ2-1; TRBD1 might be the D (5 bases). Trimming took off 6 bases at V and 4 bases at J, with 13 bases between the two ends. The germline V gene encodes CDR1 SQVTM and CDR2 ANQGSEA. This CDR3 contains 13 residues. CDR3 protein: CSVGRTRYNEQFF. The CDR3 DNA reads TGCAGCGTCGGCAGGACAAGATACAATGAGCAGTTCTTC.

This clonotype has at least ten counts. The chain has TRBV29-1 and TRBJ2-1; weak D call: TRBD2 (5 bases). This CDR3 has 12 amino acids. CDR1 is SQVTM, CDR2 ANQGSEA, per germline. V dropped 5 bases and J dropped 6 bases, with 11 bases sitting between them. DNA for the CDR3: TGCAGCGTTAAACCGGGAACCAATGAGCAGTTCTTC. It translates to CSVKPGTNEQFF.

The chain joins TRBV25-1 to TRBJ1-2; D gene uncertain. Trimming left V 1 base short and J 8 bases short, with 8 bases between. CDR3 length: 12 amino acids. The germline gives CDR1 MGHDK, CDR2 SYGVNS. The chain's CDR3 is CASSEFGEGYTF. CDR3 nucleotide sequence: TGTGCCAGCAGTGAATTCGGAGAGGGCTACACCTTC.

This clonotype was found a few times. CDR3 DNA sequence: TGTGCCAGCAGGGACCAGAGCTCCTACGAGCAGTACTTC. This sequence encodes CASRDQSSYEQYF. This chain uses TRBV27 with TRBJ2-7; the D is unclear. Germline V gene sequence: CDR1 MNHEY, CDR2 SMNVEV (reference sequence). The CDR3 extends over 13 amino acids. The V end lost 6 bases, the J end lost 0 bases, and 9 bases lay between the germline ends.

V and J are TRBV29-1 and TRBJ1-1; D not resolved. The CDR3 has 11 amino acids. Germline assignment: CDR1 SQVTM and CDR2 ANQGSEA. Trimming removed 7 bases from V and 0 bases from J, with 6 bases in between. The CDR3 DNA reads TGCAGCGGGCGGGTGAACACTGAAGCTTTCTTT. Encoded protein: CSGRVNTEAFF.